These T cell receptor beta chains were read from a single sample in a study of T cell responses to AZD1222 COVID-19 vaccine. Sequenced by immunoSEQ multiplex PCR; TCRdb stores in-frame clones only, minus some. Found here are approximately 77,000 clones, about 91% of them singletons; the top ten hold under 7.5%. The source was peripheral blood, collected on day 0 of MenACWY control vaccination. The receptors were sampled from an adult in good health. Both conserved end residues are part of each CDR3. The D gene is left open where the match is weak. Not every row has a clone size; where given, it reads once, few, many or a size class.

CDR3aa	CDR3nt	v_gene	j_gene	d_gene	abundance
CASSQGPLSSYEQYF	TGTGCCAGCAGCCAGGGACCGCTAAGCTCCTACGAGCAGTACTTC	TRBV6-5	TRBJ2-7	NA	NA
CASSSFRDSSYEQYF	TGTGCCAGCAGCTCCTTCCGGGACAGCTCCTACGAGCAGTACTTC	TRBV7-9	TRBJ2-7	TRBD1	NA
CASGGGRGETQYF	TGTGCCAGCGGCGGGGGCAGGGGGGAGACCCAGTACTTC	TRBV2	TRBJ2-5	NA	once
CATSGPGRARTGELFF	TGTGCCACCAGTGGTCCCGGTAGGGCCCGGACCGGTGAGCTGTTTTTT	TRBV24-1	TRBJ2-2	NA	once
CSVEGGGEEAYNEQFF	TGCAGCGTTGAAGGTGGAGGGGAGGAGGCCTACAATGAGCAGTTCTTC	TRBV29-1	TRBJ2-1	NA	NA
CASSPYNAANTEAFF	TGTGCCAGCAGCCCCTACAACGCGGCCAACACTGAAGCTTTCTTT	TRBV3-1/TRBV3-2	TRBJ1-1	NA	NA
CAIQGASGELFF	TGTGCCATACAGGGGGCGTCCGGGGAGCTGTTTTTT	TRBV12-3/TRBV12-4	TRBJ2-2	TRBD1	NA
CASSLDRGWTDTQYF	TGCGCCAGCAGCTTGGACAGGGGGTGGACAGATACGCAGTATTTT	TRBV5-1	TRBJ2-3	TRBD1	NA
CASSLPPSGNNEQFF	TGTGCCAGCAGCTTACCTCCTAGCGGGAACAATGAGCAGTTCTTC	TRBV11-3	TRBJ2-1	TRBD2	NA
CASSLIGTASNEQFF	TGTGCCAGCAGCTTAATTGGCACAGCAAGCAATGAGCAGTTCTTC	TRBV11-2	TRBJ2-1	NA	once
CASSQDLNGELFF	TGTGCCAGCAGCCAAGATCTGAACGGGGAGCTGTTTTTT	TRBV14	TRBJ2-2	NA	NA
CASRTDNSNQPQHF	TGTGCCAGCCGGACGGACAATAGCAATCAGCCCCAGCATTTT	TRBV28	TRBJ1-5	NA	NA
CASSPQQGRSYNEQFF	TGTGCCAGTAGCCCACAACAGGGAAGGTCCTACAATGAGCAGTTCTTC	TRBV19	TRBJ2-1	NA	NA
CSVEEVQLGYTF	TGCAGCGTTGAAGAAGTACAGCTTGGCTACACCTTC	TRBV29-1	TRBJ1-2	NA	NA
CASSPQASSYNSPLHF	TGTGCCAGCTCACCTCAGGCAAGCTCCTATAATTCACCCCTCCACTTT	TRBV18	TRBJ1-6	NA	NA
CASSPNRASSYNEQFF	TGTGCCAGCTCACCGAACAGGGCCAGCTCCTACAATGAGCAGTTCTTC	TRBV18	TRBJ2-1	NA	NA
CASSEIPLQDYSGNTIYF	TGTGCCAGCAGTGAAATTCCCCTGCAGGATTACTCTGGAAACACCATATATTTT	TRBV6-1	TRBJ1-3	NA	NA
CASSPRRTGAGYGYTF	TGTGCCAGCAGTCCCCGTAGGACAGGGGCCGGCTATGGCTACACCTTC	TRBV28	TRBJ1-2	TRBD1	NA
CASSARPPRFRGGAGYTF	TGTGCCAGTAGTGCTAGGCCCCCCCGGTTCAGGGGTGGTGCCGGCTACACCTTC	TRBV19	TRBJ1-2	NA	NA
CASSSGLETQYF	TGTGCCAGCAGCTCCGGACTGGAGACCCAGTACTTC	TRBV5-6	TRBJ2-5	NA	NA
CASSQGQTNEKLFF	TGTGCCAGCAGCCAGGGGCAAACTAATGAAAAACTGTTTTTT	TRBV3-1/TRBV3-2	TRBJ1-4	NA	NA
CASSPNTGELFF	TGTGCCAGCAGTCCCAACACCGGGGAGCTGTTTTTT	TRBV27	TRBJ2-2	NA	few
CASSVGSGANVLTF	TGTGCCAGCAGCGTGGGGTCTGGGGCCAACGTCCTGACTTTC	TRBV9	TRBJ2-6	NA	NA
CASSLHRGRYGYTF	TGTGCCAGCAGTTTACACCGGGGCCGCTATGGCTACACCTTC	TRBV28	TRBJ1-2	NA	NA
CAIKVGSYEQYF	TGTGCCATCAAGGTCGGATCCTACGAGCAGTACTTC	TRBV10-3	TRBJ2-7	NA	NA
CASSLRGDSYEQYF	TGTGCCAGCAGCTTGAGGGGGGACTCCTACGAGCAGTACTTC	TRBV5-6	TRBJ2-7	NA	NA
CASSYSGRARAYNEQFF	TGTGCCAGCAGCTATAGCGGGAGGGCGAGGGCCTACAATGAGCAGTTCTTC	TRBV7-4	TRBJ2-1	TRBD2	NA
CASSLISSGTGELFF	TGTGCCAGCAGTTTAATTTCTAGCGGGACCGGGGAGCTGTTTTTT	TRBV28	TRBJ2-2	TRBD2	NA
CASSLFETGVREQYF	TGCGCCAGCAGCTTGTTTGAGACAGGGGTTCGCGAGCAGTACTTC	TRBV5-1	TRBJ2-7	TRBD1	NA
CASSLANGYTF	TGTGCCAGCAGTTTGGCGAATGGCTACACCTTC	TRBV6-6	TRBJ1-2	NA	NA
CASGSGGGREKLFF	TGTGCTAGTGGCTCTGGAGGGGGCAGAGAAAAACTGTTTTTT	TRBV12-5	TRBJ1-4	TRBD1	NA
CASSSIGVFYGYTF	TGTGCCAGCAGCTCCATCGGGGTTTTCTATGGCTACACCTTC	TRBV7-9	TRBJ1-2	NA	NA
CASSPQANTEAFF	TGTGCCAGCAGTCCCCAAGCGAACACTGAAGCTTTCTTT	TRBV6-2/TRBV6-3	TRBJ1-1	NA	NA
CASSLGQNYGYTF	TGTGCCAGCAGTTTAGGTCAAAACTATGGCTACACCTTC	TRBV12-3/TRBV12-4	TRBJ1-2	NA	once
CASSAGTAGDQPQHF	TGTGCCAGCTCAGCAGGTACGGCCGGGGATCAGCCCCAGCATTTT	TRBV18	TRBJ1-5	NA	NA
CASTPGVALNYGYTF	TGTGCCAGTACCCCCGGCGTGGCTCTTAACTATGGCTACACCTTC	TRBV19	TRBJ1-2	NA	NA
CASFPSGAREQFF	TGTGCCAGCTTTCCTAGCGGGGCCAGGGAGCAGTTCTTC	TRBV6-1	TRBJ2-1	TRBD2	NA
CASSAPGNTIYF	TGTGCCAGCAGCGCACCTGGAAACACCATATATTTT	TRBV9	TRBJ1-3	NA	NA
CASSYSGDRGKNIQYF	TGTGCCAGCAGTTACTCGGGGGACAGGGGAAAAAACATTCAGTACTTC	TRBV6-5	TRBJ2-4	TRBD1	NA
CASRPTGLAGINEQFF	TGTGCCAGCAGACCAACCGGCCTAGCGGGAATCAATGAGCAGTTCTTC	TRBV6-6	TRBJ2-1	TRBD2	NA
CASSPTRVTAEETQYF	TGTGCCAGCAGTCCAACCCGCGTCACGGCAGAGGAGACCCAGTACTTC	TRBV27	TRBJ2-5	NA	NA
CASSFANEKLFF	TGTGCCAGCAGCTTTGCGAATGAAAAACTGTTTTTT	TRBV7-9	TRBJ1-4	NA	NA
CASSLELGGSTDTQYF	TGTGCCAGCAGCTTAGAGCTCGGGGGGAGCACAGATACGCAGTATTTT	TRBV11-2	TRBJ2-3	TRBD2	NA
CASSPRAGPFPDTQYF	TGTGCTAGCAGCCCGAGGGCGGGCCCCTTTCCAGATACGCAGTATTTT	TRBV7-7	TRBJ2-3	NA	NA
CASSLGGMGRPSGNTIYF	TGTGCCAGCAGCTTAGGAGGTATGGGGCGACCCTCTGGAAACACCATATATTTT	TRBV7-9	TRBJ1-3	NA	NA
CASSTRGPGYGYTF	TGTGCCAGCAGCACTAGGGGGCCGGGCTATGGCTACACCTTC	TRBV27	TRBJ1-2	TRBD1	NA
CARSPDGTSGIENTRELFF	TGTGCCAGAAGCCCAGATGGGACTAGCGGGATCGAGAATACCAGGGAGCTGTTTTTT	TRBV7-5	TRBJ2-2	NA	NA